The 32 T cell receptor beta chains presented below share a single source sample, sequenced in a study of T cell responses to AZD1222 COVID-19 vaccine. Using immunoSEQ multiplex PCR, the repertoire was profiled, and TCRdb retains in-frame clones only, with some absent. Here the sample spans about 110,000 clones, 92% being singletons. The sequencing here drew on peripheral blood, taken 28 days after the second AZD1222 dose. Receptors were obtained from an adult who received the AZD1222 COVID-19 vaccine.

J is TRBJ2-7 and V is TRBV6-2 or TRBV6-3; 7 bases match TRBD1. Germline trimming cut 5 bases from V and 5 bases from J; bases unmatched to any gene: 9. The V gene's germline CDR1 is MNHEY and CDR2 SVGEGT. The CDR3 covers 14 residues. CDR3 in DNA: TGTGCCAGCAGTCACCCGACAGGGTTCCACGAGCAGTACTTC. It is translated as CASSHPTGFHEQYF.

This CDR3 is CASSYRDKNIQYF. DNA of the CDR3: TGTGCCAGCAGTTACAGGGACAAAAACATTCAGTACTTC. The rearrangement uses TRBV27 and TRBJ2-4; the D gene is possibly TRBD1 (6 bases). V was trimmed by 4 bases and J by 3 bases, leaving 7 bases between them. Germline CDR1 and CDR2: MNHEY and SMNVEV (reference sequence). The CDR3 consists of 13 residues.

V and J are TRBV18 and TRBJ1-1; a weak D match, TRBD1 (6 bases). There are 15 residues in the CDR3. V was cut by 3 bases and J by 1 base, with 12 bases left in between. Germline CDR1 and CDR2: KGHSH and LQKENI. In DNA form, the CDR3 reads TGTGCCAGCTCACCCCAGGGGACGTGGAACACTGAAGCTTTCTTT. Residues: CASSPQGTWNTEAFF.

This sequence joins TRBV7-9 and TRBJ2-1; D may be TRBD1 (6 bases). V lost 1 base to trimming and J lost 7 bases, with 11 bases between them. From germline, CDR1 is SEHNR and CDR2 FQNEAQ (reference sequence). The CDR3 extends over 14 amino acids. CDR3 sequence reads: CASSLGGPGNEQFF. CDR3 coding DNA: TGTGCCAGCAGCTTAGGGGGGCCGGGGAATGAGCAGTTCTTC.

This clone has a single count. CDR3 DNA sequence: TGTGCCAGCAGCAACATCGGGGGTAGTAATGAAAAACTGTTTTTT. This gives the protein CASSNIGGSNEKLFF. This chain uses TRBV5-6 with TRBJ1-4; possible D gene TRBD1, 5 bases. The CDR3 length is 15 residues. CDR1 is SGHDT and CDR2 is YYEEEE in the germline V gene. Trimming pared 4 bases from V and 4 bases from J, leaving 14 bases between.

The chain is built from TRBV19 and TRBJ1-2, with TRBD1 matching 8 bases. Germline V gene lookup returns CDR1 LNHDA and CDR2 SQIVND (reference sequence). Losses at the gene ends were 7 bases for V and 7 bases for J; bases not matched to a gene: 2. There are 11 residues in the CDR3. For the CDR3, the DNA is TGTGCCAGTACCGACAGGGGTGGCTACACCTTC. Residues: CASTDRGGYTF.

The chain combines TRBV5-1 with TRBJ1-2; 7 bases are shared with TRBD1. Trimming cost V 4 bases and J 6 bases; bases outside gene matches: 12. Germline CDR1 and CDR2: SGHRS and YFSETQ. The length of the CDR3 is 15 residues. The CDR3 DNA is TGCGCCAGCAGCGCTACCTTAGACAGGGTTGATGGCTACACCTTC. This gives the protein CASSATLDRVDGYTF.

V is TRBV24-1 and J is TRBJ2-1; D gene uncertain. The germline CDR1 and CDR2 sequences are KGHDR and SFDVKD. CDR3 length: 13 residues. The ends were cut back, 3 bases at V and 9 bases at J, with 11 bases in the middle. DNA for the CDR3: TGTGCCACCAGTGATGGAGTGCGCGGTGAGCAGTTCTTC. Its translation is CATSDGVRGEQFF.

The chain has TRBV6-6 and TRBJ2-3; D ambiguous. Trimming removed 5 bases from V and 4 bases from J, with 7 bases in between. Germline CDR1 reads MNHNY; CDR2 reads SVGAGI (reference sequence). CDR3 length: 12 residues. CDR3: CASSLRADTQYF. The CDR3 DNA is TGTGCCAGCAGTCTTAGGGCAGATACGCAGTATTTT.

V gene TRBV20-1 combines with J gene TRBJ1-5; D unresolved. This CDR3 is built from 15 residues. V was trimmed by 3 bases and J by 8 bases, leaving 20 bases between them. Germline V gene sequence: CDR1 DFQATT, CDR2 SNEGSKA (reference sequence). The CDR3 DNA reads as TGCAGTGCTAGTCAAAGGCCGGGCACTGGTGAGCCCCAGCATTTT. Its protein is CSASQRPGTGEPQHF.

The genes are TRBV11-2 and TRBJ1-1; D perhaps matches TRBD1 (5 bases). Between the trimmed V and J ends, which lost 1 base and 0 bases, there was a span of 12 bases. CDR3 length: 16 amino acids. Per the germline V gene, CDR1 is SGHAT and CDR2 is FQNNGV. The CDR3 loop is CASSLGSWGLNTEAFF. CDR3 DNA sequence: TGTGCCAGCAGCTTAGGAAGTTGGGGACTGAACACTGAAGCTTTCTTT.

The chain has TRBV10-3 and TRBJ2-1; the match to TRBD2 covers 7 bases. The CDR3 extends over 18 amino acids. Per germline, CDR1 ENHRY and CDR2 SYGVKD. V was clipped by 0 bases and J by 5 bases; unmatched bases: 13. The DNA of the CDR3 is TGTGCCATCAGTGAGTCTTCCCCCGGACTAGGGACGGACAATGAGCAGTTCTTC. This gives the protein CAISESSPGLGTDNEQFF.

The CDR3 nucleotides read TGTGCCAGCAGGAAGACTGTAGGGATCCGACCAGACGCTGAAGCTTTCTTT. Translating gives CASRKTVGIRPDAEAFF. V and J are TRBV6-4 and TRBJ1-1; D gene ambiguous. The V and J ends lost 6 bases and 6 bases respectively, with 26 bases between them. In germline, CDR1 is MRHNA, CDR2 SNTAGT. The CDR3 contains 17 residues.

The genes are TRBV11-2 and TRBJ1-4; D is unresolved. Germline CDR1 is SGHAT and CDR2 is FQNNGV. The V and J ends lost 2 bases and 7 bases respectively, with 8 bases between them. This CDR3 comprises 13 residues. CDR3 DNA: TGTGCCAGCAGCTTACGGGTGGGTGAAAAACTGTTTTTT. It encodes CASSLRVGEKLFF.

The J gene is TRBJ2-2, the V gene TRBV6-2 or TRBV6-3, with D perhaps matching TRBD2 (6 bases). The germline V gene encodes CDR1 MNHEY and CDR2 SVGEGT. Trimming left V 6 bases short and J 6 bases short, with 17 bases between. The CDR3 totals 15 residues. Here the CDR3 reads CASSRGTSLAGELFF. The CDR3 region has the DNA TGTGCCAGCAGCCGTGGGACTTCCTTGGCCGGGGAGCTGTTTTTT.

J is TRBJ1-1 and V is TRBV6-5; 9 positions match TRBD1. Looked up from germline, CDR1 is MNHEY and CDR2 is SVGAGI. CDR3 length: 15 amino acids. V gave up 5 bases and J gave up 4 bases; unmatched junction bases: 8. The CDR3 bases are TGTGCCAGCAGTAGCAAAGACAGGGGGAGCACTGAAGCTTTCTTT. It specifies CASSSKDRGSTEAFF.

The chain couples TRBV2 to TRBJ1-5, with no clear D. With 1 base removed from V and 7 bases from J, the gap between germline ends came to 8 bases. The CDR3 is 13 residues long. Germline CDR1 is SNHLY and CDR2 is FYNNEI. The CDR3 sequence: CASSEEGRQPQHF. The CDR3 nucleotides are TGTGCCAGCAGTGAAGAGGGCCGGCAGCCCCAGCATTTT.

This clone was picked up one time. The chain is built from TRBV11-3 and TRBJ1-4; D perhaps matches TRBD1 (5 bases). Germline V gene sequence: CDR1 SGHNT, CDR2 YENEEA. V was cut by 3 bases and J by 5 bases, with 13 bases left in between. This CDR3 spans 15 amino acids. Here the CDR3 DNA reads TGTGCCAGCAGCTTGACCGGGACCTCGAATGAAAAACTGTTTTTT. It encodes CASSLTGTSNEKLFF. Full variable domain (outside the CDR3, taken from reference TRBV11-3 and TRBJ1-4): EAGVVQSPRYKIIEKKQPVAFWCNPISGHNTLYWYLQNLGQGPELLIRYENEEAVDDSQLPKDRFSAERLKGVDSTLKIQPAELGDSAVYLCASSLTGTSNEKLFFGSGTQLSVL.

In nucleotides, the CDR3 is TGTGCCAGCAGCTTCGCAGGGGGCGGGTATAGGACTGAAGCTTTCTTT. Encoded protein: CASSFAGGGYRTEAFF. The chain recombines TRBV5-5 with TRBJ1-1; TRBD1 aligns across 8 bases. Germline V gene sequence: CDR1 SGHKS, CDR2 YYEKEE (reference sequence). V dropped 2 bases and J dropped 5; count of bases not matched to a gene: 11. The CDR3 extends over 16 amino acids.

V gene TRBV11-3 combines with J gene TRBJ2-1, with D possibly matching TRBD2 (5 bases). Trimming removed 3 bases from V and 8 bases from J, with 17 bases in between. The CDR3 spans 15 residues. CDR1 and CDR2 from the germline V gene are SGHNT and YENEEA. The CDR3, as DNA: TGTGCCAGCAGCTTTTCCGGGATAAGCGACCATGAGCAGTTCTTC. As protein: CASSFSGISDHEQFF.

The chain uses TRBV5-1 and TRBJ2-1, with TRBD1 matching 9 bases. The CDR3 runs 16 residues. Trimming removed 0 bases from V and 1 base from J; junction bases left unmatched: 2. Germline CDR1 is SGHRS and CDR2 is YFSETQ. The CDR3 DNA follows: TGCGCCAGCAGCTTGGAGGGACAGGGTTCCTACAATGAGCAGTTCTTC. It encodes CASSLEGQGSYNEQFF.

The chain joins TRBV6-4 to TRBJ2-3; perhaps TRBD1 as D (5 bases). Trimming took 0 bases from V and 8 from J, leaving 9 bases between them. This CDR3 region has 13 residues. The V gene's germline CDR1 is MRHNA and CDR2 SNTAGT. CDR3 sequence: CASSDSLGVTQYF. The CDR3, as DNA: TGTGCCAGCAGTGACTCTTTAGGGGTTACGCAGTATTTT.

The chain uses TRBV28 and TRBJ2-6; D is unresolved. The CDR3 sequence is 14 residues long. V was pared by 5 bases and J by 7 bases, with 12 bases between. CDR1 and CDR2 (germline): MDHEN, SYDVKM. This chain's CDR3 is CASSPPLTANVLTF. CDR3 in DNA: TGTGCCAGCAGTCCCCCTTTAACAGCCAACGTCCTGACTTTC.

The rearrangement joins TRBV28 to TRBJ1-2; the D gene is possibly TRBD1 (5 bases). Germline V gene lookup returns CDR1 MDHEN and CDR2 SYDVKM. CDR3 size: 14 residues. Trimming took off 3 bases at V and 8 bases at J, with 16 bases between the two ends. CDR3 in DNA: TGTGCCAGCAGTTTTGAGGACAACCCGGGAGGCTACACCTTC. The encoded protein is CASSFEDNPGGYTF.

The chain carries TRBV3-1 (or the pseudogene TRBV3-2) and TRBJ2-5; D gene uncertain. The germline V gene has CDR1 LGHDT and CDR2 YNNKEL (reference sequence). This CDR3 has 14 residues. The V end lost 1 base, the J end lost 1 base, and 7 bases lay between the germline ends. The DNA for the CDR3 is TGTGCCAGCAGCCAAGGGGCAGTCCAAGAGACCCAGTACTTC. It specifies CASSQGAVQETQYF.

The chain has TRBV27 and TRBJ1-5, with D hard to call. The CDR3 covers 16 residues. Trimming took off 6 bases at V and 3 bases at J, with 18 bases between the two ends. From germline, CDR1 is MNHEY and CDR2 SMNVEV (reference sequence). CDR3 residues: CASREPMSAHNQPQHF. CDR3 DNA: TGTGCCAGCAGAGAACCAATGTCAGCTCACAATCAGCCCCAGCATTTT.

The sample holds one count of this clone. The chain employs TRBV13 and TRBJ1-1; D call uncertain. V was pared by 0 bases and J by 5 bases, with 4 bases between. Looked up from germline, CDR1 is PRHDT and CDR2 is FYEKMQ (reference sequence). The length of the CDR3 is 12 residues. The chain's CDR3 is CASSLGRTEAFF. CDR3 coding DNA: TGTGCCAGCAGCTTAGGTAGAACTGAAGCTTTCTTT.

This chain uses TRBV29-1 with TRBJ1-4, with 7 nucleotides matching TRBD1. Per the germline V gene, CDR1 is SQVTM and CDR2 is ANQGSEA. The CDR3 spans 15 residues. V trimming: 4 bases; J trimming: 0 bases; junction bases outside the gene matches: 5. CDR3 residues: CSVGKGTATNEKLFF. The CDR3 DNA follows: TGCAGCGTTGGCAAAGGGACAGCAACTAATGAAAAACTGTTTTTT.

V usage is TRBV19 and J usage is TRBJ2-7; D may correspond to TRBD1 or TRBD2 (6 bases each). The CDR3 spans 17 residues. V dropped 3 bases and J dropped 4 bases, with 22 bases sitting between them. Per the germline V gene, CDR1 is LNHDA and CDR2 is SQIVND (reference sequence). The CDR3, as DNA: TGTGCCAGTAGTATCGGGGGCGGGAACCCCCGAGGATACGAGCAGTACTTC. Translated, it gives CASSIGGGNPRGYEQYF.

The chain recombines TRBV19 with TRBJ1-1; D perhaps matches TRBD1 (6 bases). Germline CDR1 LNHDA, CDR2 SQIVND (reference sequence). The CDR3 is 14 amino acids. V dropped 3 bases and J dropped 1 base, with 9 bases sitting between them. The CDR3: CASSIGRGNTEAFF. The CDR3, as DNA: TGTGCCAGTAGTATTGGCAGGGGGAACACTGAAGCTTTCTTT.

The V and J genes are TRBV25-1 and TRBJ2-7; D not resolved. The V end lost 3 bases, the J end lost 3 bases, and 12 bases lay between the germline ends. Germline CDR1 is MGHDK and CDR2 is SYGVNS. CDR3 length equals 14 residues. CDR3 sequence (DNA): TGTGCCAGCAGTGAGAGTCGGCCGCGCTACGAGCAGTACTTC. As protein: CASSESRPRYEQYF.

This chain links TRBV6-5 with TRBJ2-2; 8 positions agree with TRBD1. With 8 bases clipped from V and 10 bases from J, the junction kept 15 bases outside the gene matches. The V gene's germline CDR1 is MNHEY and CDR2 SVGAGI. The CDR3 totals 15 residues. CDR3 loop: CASHKATGAVEELFF. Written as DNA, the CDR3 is TGTGCCAGCCACAAAGCGACAGGGGCAGTGGAGGAGCTGTTTTTT.